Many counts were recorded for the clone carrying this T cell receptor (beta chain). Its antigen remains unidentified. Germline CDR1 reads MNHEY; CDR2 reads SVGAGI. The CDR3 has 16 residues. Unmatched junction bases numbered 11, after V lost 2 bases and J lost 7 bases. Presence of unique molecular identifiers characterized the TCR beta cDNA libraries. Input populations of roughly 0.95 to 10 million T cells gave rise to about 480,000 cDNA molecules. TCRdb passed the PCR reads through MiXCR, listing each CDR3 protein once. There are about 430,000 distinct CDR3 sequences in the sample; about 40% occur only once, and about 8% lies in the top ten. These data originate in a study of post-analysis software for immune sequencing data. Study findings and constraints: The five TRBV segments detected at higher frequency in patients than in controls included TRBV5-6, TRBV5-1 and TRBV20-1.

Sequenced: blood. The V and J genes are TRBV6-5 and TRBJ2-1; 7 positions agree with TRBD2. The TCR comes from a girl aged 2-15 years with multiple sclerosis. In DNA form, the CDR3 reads TGTGCCAGCAGTTACCTTAGCGGGCTTTATGGAAATGAGCAGTTCTTC. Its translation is CASSYLSGLYGNEQFF.